Each of the 18 T cell receptor beta chains below was sequenced from the same sample in a study of blood T cells in healthy people across ages. Primers used in a second PCR of about 6 to 12 cycles were a sample-barcoded 5' primer and a J-beta primer mix. TCRdb recomputed calls from the 5' RACE reads with MiXCR, one row per CDR3 protein. The data show 850,000 to 1,000,000 distinct CDR3 sequences, around 54% seen once. The sample was blood. The receptors here all came from a woman aged 55-75 years in good health.

The chain has TRBV10-2 and TRBJ1-2, with D possibly being TRBD1 (5 bases). Trimming shortened V by 4 bases and J by 2 bases, and 11 bases separated the two germline ends. CDR1 and CDR2 (germline): WSHSY, SAAADI. CDR3 length: 14 amino acids. DNA for the CDR3: TGCGCCAGCAGTGGGGTAGGGGTCAACTATGGCTACACCTTC. Its protein is CASSGVGVNYGYTF.

As regards this clonotype: A read error may produce the germline difference seen at one junction end. The V and J genes are TRBV5-1 and TRBJ2-7; D gene uncertain. CDR3 length: 16 amino acids. Germline V gene sequence: CDR1 SGHRS, CDR2 YFSETQ. CDR3 DNA sequence: TGCGCCAGCAGCTTGGGACCAGCCACGAGGTCCTACGAGCAATACTTC. Its translation: CASSLGPATRSYEQYF.

The V call is TRBV4-1, the J call TRBJ2-1; the D gene could be TRBD1 or TRBD2 (5 bases each). The ends were cut back, 0 bases at V and 5 bases at J, with 20 bases in the middle. Germline V gene data show CDR1 as MGHRA and CDR2 as YSYEKL. This CDR3 is built from 18 residues. CDR3 sequence: CASSQDRAGMGRNNEQFF. The CDR3 DNA reads TGCGCCAGCAGCCAAGATAGGGCAGGGATGGGGAGAAACAATGAGCAGTTCTTC.

The chain is built from TRBV6-1 and TRBJ1-2; D uncertain. The CDR3 extends over 14 amino acids. The V end lost 1 base, the J end lost 4 bases, and 10 bases lay between the germline ends. Per germline, CDR1 MNHNS and CDR2 SASEGT. CDR3 protein: CASSEGRAGYGYTF. DNA for the CDR3: TGTGCCAGCAGTGAAGGGAGGGCAGGCTATGGCTACACCTTC.

The chain is built from TRBV7-2 and TRBJ1-5; TRBD1 matches 8 bases. Germline V lookup: CDR1 SGHTA, CDR2 FQGNSA. V shed 2 bases, J shed 4 bases, and the junction held 4 bases outside the gene matches. There are 15 residues in the CDR3. The CDR3 bases are TGTGCCAGCAGCTTAAACACAGGGGGGAATCAGCCCCAGCATTTT. Amino acids: CASSLNTGGNQPQHF.

The rearrangement joins TRBV11-2 to TRBJ2-5; the D gene is possibly TRBD1 (6 bases). The better agreement between TRBJ2-7 and the DNA end casts doubt on the J call. Germline values: CDR1 SGHAT, CDR2 FQNNGV. There are 14 residues in the CDR3. DNA for the CDR3: TGTGCCAGCGAGAACTGGACAGCCTCCTACGAGCAGTACTTC. Protein product: CASENWTASYEQYF.

The chain joins TRBV12-3 or TRBV12-4 to TRBJ1-5, with 10 bases identical to TRBD1. With V trimmed by 1 base and J by 0 bases, 3 bases remained unmatched. The CDR3 runs 17 residues. CDR3 nucleotide sequence: TGTGCCAGCAGTTTAGGACAGGGGGCATATAGCAATCAGCCCCAGCATTTT. The encoded protein is CASSLGQGAYSNQPQHF.

The V call is TRBV28, the J call TRBJ2-1; 11 nucleotides match TRBD2. Germline V CDR1 and CDR2: MDHEN, SYDVKM. The CDR3 is made up of 16 amino acids. V shed 4 bases and J 8 bases; nucleotides not matched to a gene: 10. The CDR3 DNA is TGTGCCAGCAGTTCCCTTACTAGCGGGAGACGGGATGAGCAGTTCTTC. This encodes CASSSLTSGRRDEQFF. The whole variable domain, filled in from reference TRBV28 and TRBJ2-1, reads DVKVTQSSRYLVKRTGEKVFLECVQDMDHENMFWYRQDPGLGLRLIYFSYDVKMKEKGDIPEGYSVSREKKERFSLILESASTNQTSMYLCASSSLTSGRRDEQFFGPGTRLTVL.

This clonotype has a handful of counts. The chain is built from TRBV6-5 and TRBJ1-5, with a tentative D call TRBD1 (6 bases). V was cut by 2 bases and J by 6 bases, with 14 bases left in between. The CDR3 runs 15 residues. Germline V gene lookup returns CDR1 MNHEY and CDR2 SVGAGI. CDR3 DNA sequence: TGTGCCAGCAGTTACGGGGGGGCGATGAGTCAGCCCCAGCATTTT. The encoded protein is CASSYGGAMSQPQHF.

This clonotype was seen repeatedly, ten times or more. This chain connects TRBV20-1 to TRBJ2-1; no definite D call. Germline V CDR1 and CDR2: DFQATT, SNEGSKA (reference sequence). V dropped 6 bases and J dropped 4 bases, with 19 bases sitting between them. This CDR3 spans 15 amino acids. CDR3 sequence reads: CSAQKGLAYYNEQFF. Here the CDR3 DNA reads TGCAGTGCCCAGAAAGGCTTGGCTTATTACAATGAGCAGTTCTTC.

CDR3 sequence (DNA): TGTGCCAGCAGCCAGATCGGACTAGCGGGGGAGCGTTATGAGCAGTTCTTC. It codes for CASSQIGLAGERYEQFF. The chain is built from TRBV4-2 and TRBJ2-1, with 13 bases fitting TRBD2. Germline CDR1 is LGHNA and CDR2 is YNFKEQ. V lost 3 bases and J lost 8; bases outside the gene matches: 10. The CDR3 is 17 residues long.

This clonotype was observed once. At one end the junction does not follow the germline gene, possibly because of a read error. The V call is TRBV27, the J call TRBJ1-6; D is undetermined. CDR1 is MNHEY and CDR2 is SMNVEV in the germline V gene (reference sequence). This CDR3 comprises 17 residues. DNA for the CDR3: TGTGCCAGCAGTCAGTTTGCCGGGGTGGGGTATAGCTCACCCCCCCACTTT. It is translated as CASSQFAGVGYSSPPHF.

V usage is TRBV20-1 and J usage is TRBJ2-7; 8 nucleotides match TRBD1. CDR1 DFQATT and CDR2 SNEGSKA come from the germline V gene (reference sequence). V was pared by 6 bases and J by 5 bases, with 12 bases of the junction left unmatched. The CDR3 runs 14 residues. CDR3 in amino acids: CSAMTGAPRDEQYF. The CDR3 DNA reads as TGCAGTGCGATGACAGGGGCCCCGAGGGACGAGCAGTACTTC.

The table lists this clonotype with a few counts. V is TRBV6-2 or TRBV6-3 and J is TRBJ2-7, with 10 bases aligning to TRBD2. With 8 bases clipped from V and 2 bases from J, the junction kept 6 bases outside the gene matches. The CDR3 has 14 residues. Germline values: CDR1 MNHEY, CDR2 SVGEGT. DNA of the CDR3: TGTGCCAGCCGCAAGCGGGAGGGTACCTACGAGCAGTACTTC. This sequence encodes CASRKREGTYEQYF.

Worth noting for this clonotype: A much larger clone lies a single base off, so this may be a read error. This sequence joins TRBV29-1 and TRBJ2-5; D unresolved. The J call may be in error: the DNA end matches TRBJ2-1 better. The CDR3 contains 13 residues. CDR1 and CDR2 from the germline V gene are SQVTM and ANQGSEA. This chain's CDR3 is CSVEDWIQETQFF. The CDR3 coding sequence is TGCAGCGTTGAAGATTGGATCCAAGAGACCCAGTTCTTC.

The chain has TRBV12-3 or TRBV12-4 and TRBJ2-7; perhaps TRBD2 as D (5 bases). The V and J ends lost 1 base and 6 bases respectively, with 13 bases between them. The CDR3 loop spans 14 amino acids. DNA for the CDR3: TGTGCCAGCAGTTTAGGTGGAGGTCTTATCGAGCAGTACTTC. It encodes CASSLGGGLIEQYF.

This clonotype was detected only once. The rearrangement uses TRBV13 and TRBJ1-2; D is undetermined. V was shortened by 4 bases and J by 7 bases, with 13 bases between the two germline ends. Germline-derived CDR1 and CDR2 are PRHDT and FYEKMQ (reference sequence). This CDR3 is 13 amino acids long. CDR3 in amino acids: CASSWLSVPGYTF. The DNA of the CDR3 is TGTGCCAGCAGCTGGTTGTCCGTCCCTGGCTACACCTTC.

At least ten counts were recorded for this clonotype. The chain has TRBV20-1 and TRBJ2-7; a possible D gene is TRBD2 (6 bases). The CDR3 length is 14 residues. Germline V CDR1 and CDR2: DFQATT, SNEGSKA (reference sequence). V dropped 0 bases and J dropped 2 bases, with 11 bases sitting between them. For the CDR3, the DNA is TGCAGTGCTAGAGATAATCGCGGGACCTACGAGCAGTACTTC. Its translation is CSARDNRGTYEQYF.